Below, 32 T cell receptor beta chains from the same sample are listed, as sequenced in a study of cytotoxic CD8 clonotypes in ibrutinib-treated CLL. Profiled with immunoSEQ multiplex PCR; TCRdb holds only in-frame clones, not every one. The sample shows approximately 200,000 clones, 72% of them seen only once. The sequencing used PBMCs, collected after 24 months of ibrutinib treatment. These receptors originate from a human donor with chronic lymphocytic leukemia.

This rearrangement joins TRBV15 to TRBJ1-5, with a possible D match to TRBD1 (6 bases). The CDR3 totals 17 residues. The germline V gene has CDR1 LNHNV and CDR2 YYDKDF (reference sequence). Deletions cut 0 bases from V and 2 bases from J, with 14 bases between. CDR3 sequence: CATSRDLGGSGNQPQHF. The CDR3 nucleotides are TGTGCCACCAGCAGAGATTTGGGGGGCTCGGGCAATCAGCCCCAGCATTTT.

This clone has a handful of counts. The chain couples TRBV9 to TRBJ1-2, with unresolved D. This CDR3 region has 8 residues. CDR1 is SGDLS, CDR2 YYNGEE, per germline. V lost 3 bases and J lost 12, with 3 bases in between. The chain's CDR3 is CASSANTF. The CDR3, as DNA: TGTGCCAGCAGCGCCAACACCTTC.

CDR3 amino acids: CASSVLTGSGYTF. CDR3 nucleotides: TGTGCCAGTAGTGTTCTAACAGGGTCCGGCTACACCTTC. This rearrangement joins TRBV19 to TRBJ1-2, with D possibly TRBD1 on 6 matching bases. Germline CDR1 LNHDA, CDR2 SQIVND (reference sequence). The CDR3 is 13 amino acids. The ends were cut back, 5 bases at V and 8 bases at J, with 15 bases in the middle.

This clone was seen more than once but under ten times. The CDR3 spells CASRLGWGATYEQYF. The CDR3 DNA is TGTGCCAGCAGGCTGGGTTGGGGGGCAACCTACGAGCAGTACTTC. V gene TRBV6-5 combines with J gene TRBJ2-7; perhaps D is TRBD1 or TRBD2 (6 bases each). Trimming pared 6 bases from V and 2 bases from J, leaving 17 bases between. Germline V lookup: CDR1 MNHEY, CDR2 SVGAGI. This CDR3 has 15 amino acids.

This chain connects TRBV6-5 to TRBJ1-2, with D possibly matching TRBD1 (5 bases). Trimming removed 0 bases from V and 4 bases from J, with 12 bases in between. This CDR3 has 15 amino acids. CDR1 is MNHEY, CDR2 SVGAGI, per germline. This CDR3 is CASSYSIGRVYGYTF. The CDR3 DNA reads as TGTGCCAGCAGTTACTCGATTGGCAGGGTCTATGGCTACACCTTC.

The V gene is TRBV4-3, the J gene TRBJ2-2, with D unclear. CDR1 is LGHNA, CDR2 YSLEER, per germline. V lost 0 bases, J lost 0 bases, and 17 bases lay in between. The CDR3 loop spans 19 amino acids. CDR3 region: CASSQDPEPAGANTGELFF. The CDR3 DNA reads as TGCGCCAGCAGCCAAGATCCCGAGCCGGCAGGAGCGAACACCGGGGAGCTGTTTTTT.

The chain combines TRBV27 with TRBJ2-1; 13 bases are a match to TRBD2. Germline trimming cut 5 bases from V and 7 bases from J; bases unmatched to any gene: 2. The CDR3 runs to 14 residues. Germline V gene lookup returns CDR1 MNHEY and CDR2 SMNVEV (reference sequence). The DNA of the CDR3 is TGTGCCAGCAGTGGACTAGCGGGAGTTAATGAGCAGTTCTTC. As protein: CASSGLAGVNEQFF.

The chain links TRBV5-1 to TRBJ1-1; the match to TRBD1 covers 7 bases. This CDR3 has 17 amino acids. Germline V gene data show CDR1 as SGHRS and CDR2 as YFSETQ. The V segment lost 0 bases and the J segment 1 base; nucleotides outside the gene matches: 9. The DNA for the CDR3 is TGCGCCAGCAGCTTGGCCAAGCCGGGACAGACGAACACTGAAGCTTTCTTT. Its translation: CASSLAKPGQTNTEAFF.

The chain couples TRBV12-5 to TRBJ1-5; tentative D call: TRBD1 (5 bases). Looked up from germline, CDR1 is LGHNT and CDR2 is FRNRAP. The CDR3 consists of 14 residues. V lost 1 base and J lost 5, with 9 bases in between. CDR3 amino acids: CASGLGRGDQPQHF. The CDR3 region has the DNA TGTGCTAGTGGTTTGGGCCGGGGGGATCAGCCCCAGCATTTT. The full variable domain, completed using reference TRBV12-5 and TRBJ1-5, is DARVTQTPRHKVTEMGQEVTMRCQPILGHNTVFWYRQTMMQGLELLAYFRNRAPLDDSGMPKDRFSAEMPDATLATLKIQPSEPRDSAVYFCASGLGRGDQPQHFGDGTRLSIL.

V and J are TRBV11-1 and TRBJ2-2; perhaps TRBD1 as D (6 bases). V shed 8 bases and J shed 1 base, with 23 bases lying between them. This CDR3 is built from 18 residues. Germline V lookup: CDR1 SGHAT, CDR2 FQDESV (reference sequence). The CDR3 bases are TGTGCCAGCCCCATTACCGGCGAAGCAGGGGAGAACACCGGGGAGCTGTTTTTT. It is translated as CASPITGEAGENTGELFF.

The chain joins TRBV11-2 to TRBJ2-2; perhaps TRBD2 as D (6 bases). Trimming shortened V by 3 bases and J by 3 bases, and 14 bases separated the two germline ends. The germline CDR1 and CDR2 sequences are SGHAT and FQNNGV. CDR3 length equals 16 residues. Written as DNA, the CDR3 is TGTGCCAGCAGCTTTTTGGGAGGTGGATACACCGGGGAGCTGTTTTTT. Its translation: CASSFLGGGYTGELFF.

The chain combines TRBV6-5 with TRBJ2-2; 8 bases align to TRBD1. Trimming at V came to 5 bases and at J to 5 bases, leaving 4 bases not matched to a gene. Germline values: CDR1 MNHEY, CDR2 SVGAGI. CDR3 size: 14 residues. CDR3 protein: CASSDRGGTGELFF. Here the CDR3 DNA reads TGTGCCAGCAGTGACAGGGGCGGGACCGGGGAGCTGTTTTTT.

This clone was seen more than once but under ten times. V usage is TRBV27 and J usage is TRBJ1-2; 12 nucleotides match TRBD1. The CDR3 runs to 15 residues. Germline V gives CDR1 MNHEY, CDR2 SMNVEV (reference sequence). With V trimmed by 5 bases and J by 3 bases, 4 bases remained unmatched. CDR3 sequence (DNA): TGTGCCAGCAGTCCAGGGACAGGGGGCGACTATGGCTACACCTTC. Protein: CASSPGTGGDYGYTF.

This clone showed up just a few times. The chain joins TRBV7-9 to TRBJ1-4, with 9 bases fitting TRBD1. The CDR3 sequence is 13 residues long. The germline V gene encodes CDR1 SEHNR and CDR2 FQNEAQ (reference sequence). J was trimmed by 6 bases and V by 7 bases; bases with no gene match: 3. The CDR3 reads CASIRQGDEKLFF. The CDR3 region has the DNA TGTGCCAGCATTCGACAGGGGGATGAAAAACTGTTTTTT.

The chain has TRBV7-8 and TRBJ1-2, with D maybe TRBD1 (5 bases). This CDR3 is built from 11 residues. Germline CDR1 reads SGHVS; CDR2 reads FQNEAQ. V lost 5 bases and J lost 6, with 7 bases in between. In DNA form, the CDR3 reads TGTGCCAGCAGCGGGGGGGATGGCTACACCTTC. It encodes CASSGGDGYTF.

The J gene is TRBJ2-5, the V gene TRBV14; no clear D gene. The J call may be in error: the DNA end matches TRBJ2-7 better. Germline V CDR1 and CDR2: SGHDN, FVKESK. CDR3 length: 18 residues. CDR3 region: CASSQDWAGKGNSYEQYF. The CDR3 DNA reads as TGTGCCAGCAGCCAAGATTGGGCCGGAAAGGGTAACTCCTACGAGCAGTACTTC.

As DNA, the CDR3 is TGTGCCAGCAGCTTCAGACAGGGGGCGATTTGGACCGGGGAGCTGTTTTTT. This sequence encodes CASSFRQGAIWTGELFF. This sequence joins TRBV5-6 and TRBJ2-2; 10 nucleotides align to TRBD1. CDR3 length equals 17 residues. Germline CDR1 SGHDT, CDR2 YYEEEE. The V and J ends lost 2 bases and 5 bases, in that order; junction bases with no gene match: 9. The whole variable domain, filled in from reference TRBV5-6 and TRBJ2-2, reads DAGVTQSPTHLIKTRGQQVTLRCSPKSGHDTVSWYQQALGQGPQFIFQYYEEEERQRGNFPDRFSGHQFPNYSSELNVNALLLGDSALYLCASSFRQGAIWTGELFFGEGSRLTVL.

V gene TRBV30 combines with J gene TRBJ1-2; D ambiguous. The CDR3 is made up of 12 amino acids. V was clipped by 4 bases and J by 4 bases, with 10 bases between them. Germline V lookup: CDR1 GTSNPN, CDR2 SVGIG (reference sequence). CDR3 bases: TGTGCCTGGACTGGGGAGAGCTATGGCTACACCTTC. Protein product: CAWTGESYGYTF.

CDR3 DNA: TGTGCCAGTAGTATTCGACAGGGGGCTTCCTATATTGAAGCTTTCTTT. Its protein product is CASSIRQGASYIEAFF. The gene calls are TRBV19 and TRBJ1-1, with TRBD1 matching over 10 bases. V gave up 3 bases and J gave up 7 bases; unmatched junction bases: 11. Germline-derived CDR1 and CDR2 are LNHDA and SQIVND (reference sequence). This CDR3 comprises 16 residues.

This clone was counted a single time. The V and J genes are TRBV6-5 and TRBJ1-2, with D unresolved. The germline V and J ends were trimmed by 6 bases and 3 bases, with 14 bases remaining between them. Per germline, CDR1 MNHEY and CDR2 SVGAGI. The CDR3 runs 14 residues. The CDR3 nucleotides read TGTGCCAGCAGAGCCTATGAGAGGGACTATGGCTACACCTTC. The encoded protein is CASRAYERDYGYTF.

The V call is TRBV2, the J call TRBJ2-1; the match to TRBD2 covers 8 bases. Unmatched junction bases numbered 3, after V lost 6 bases and J lost 2 bases. This CDR3 comprises 14 residues. Germline V lookup: CDR1 SNHLY, CDR2 FYNNEI. The CDR3, as DNA: TGTGCCAGCAGGGAGCGGGGGACCTACAATGAGCAGTTCTTC. This translates into CASRERGTYNEQFF. The whole variable domain, filled in from reference TRBV2 and TRBJ2-1, reads EPEVTQTPSHQVTQMGQEVILRCVPISNHLYFYWYRQILGQKVEFLVSFYNNEISEKSEIFDDQFSVERPDGSNFTLKIRSTKLEDSAMYFCASRERGTYNEQFFGPGTRLTVL.

The J gene is TRBJ2-7, the V gene TRBV5-1, with TRBD2 identical over 11 bases. The J segment lost 3 bases and the V segment lost 3 bases, leaving 14 bases of the junction unmatched. CDR3 length: 18 residues. Germline V gene data show CDR1 as SGHRS and CDR2 as YFSETQ. Here the CDR3 reads CASSSRPAGLAESYEQYF. The CDR3 DNA is TGCGCCAGCAGCTCACGCCCGGCGGGACTAGCGGAGAGCTACGAGCAGTACTTC.

This clone has only a few counts. The chain's CDR3 is CASSVEASSLGANVLTF. The CDR3 region has the DNA TGTGCCAGCAGCGTAGAGGCCAGCTCCCTCGGGGCCAACGTCCTGACTTTC. This chain connects TRBV9 to TRBJ2-6; D remains ambiguous. Trimming removed 0 bases from V and 4 bases from J, with 14 bases in between. CDR1 and CDR2 from the germline V gene are SGDLS and YYNGEE. There are 17 residues in the CDR3.

The rearrangement links TRBV4-3 to TRBJ2-7; 9 nucleotides match TRBD2. This CDR3 region has 15 residues. Germline V CDR1 and CDR2: LGHNA, YSLEER. V was pared by 1 base and J by 2 bases, with 3 bases of the junction left unmatched. The CDR3 spells CASSQGTSAAYEQYF. In DNA, the CDR3 is TGCGCCAGCAGCCAAGGGACTAGCGCAGCCTACGAGCAGTACTTC.

The chain couples TRBV19 to TRBJ1-1; possible D gene TRBD1, 6 bases. This CDR3 contains 13 residues. Germline lookup yields CDR1 LNHDA and CDR2 SQIVND (reference sequence). Trimming removed 6 bases at V and 4 bases at J, with 12 bases between. The CDR3 spells CASREGGSTEAFF. DNA for the CDR3: TGTGCCAGTAGGGAGGGGGGTTCCACTGAAGCTTTCTTT.

The CDR3 nucleotides read TGTGCCAGCTCACCACTCAGCTCCTACAATGAGCAGTTCTTC. The encoded protein is CASSPLSSYNEQFF. The chain carries TRBV18 and TRBJ2-1; no firm D call. Germline assignment: CDR1 KGHSH and CDR2 LQKENI. Deletions cut 1 base from V and 0 bases from J, with 4 bases between. The CDR3 runs 14 residues. The whole variable domain, remainder taken from reference TRBV18 and TRBJ2-1, is NAGVMQNPRHLVRRRGQEARLRCSPMKGHSHVYWYRQLPEEGLKFMVYLQKENIIDESGMPKERFSAEFPKEGPSILRIQQVVRGDSAAYFCASSPLSSYNEQFFGPGTRLTVL.

V is TRBV6-6 and J is TRBJ2-1; D remains ambiguous. The CDR3 is 16 residues long. The ends were cut back, 0 bases at V and 4 bases at J, with 13 bases in the middle. Germline V gene lookup returns CDR1 MNHNY and CDR2 SVGAGI (reference sequence). The CDR3 DNA follows: TGTGCCAGCAGTTACTCGAATACCAGAAATTACAATGAGCAGTTCTTC. Translated: CASSYSNTRNYNEQFF.

The J gene is TRBJ2-1, the V gene TRBV7-9, with D maybe TRBD1 (6 bases). The V end lost 0 bases, the J end lost 10 bases, and 19 bases lay between the germline ends. CDR1 is SEHNR, CDR2 FQNEAQ, per germline (reference sequence). The CDR3 totals 16 residues. CDR3 amino acids: CASSLAGAGVMGEQFF. The CDR3, as DNA: TGTGCCAGCAGCTTAGCGGGGGCAGGGGTGATGGGCGAGCAGTTCTTC.

The genes are TRBV5-6 and TRBJ2-3; 7 positions agree with TRBD2. Looked up from germline, CDR1 is SGHDT and CDR2 is YYEEEE. Trimming removed 2 bases from V and 2 bases from J; junction bases left unmatched: 8. The CDR3 runs 16 residues. The CDR3 DNA is TGTGCCAGCAGCTTTAGCGGGCGAGGCCTCACAGATACGCAGTATTTT. Translated: CASSFSGRGLTDTQYF.

The rearrangement joins TRBV2 to TRBJ1-2; TRBD1 might be the D (5 bases). The length of the CDR3 is 13 residues. Trimming took 4 bases from V and 4 from J, leaving 10 bases between them. Germline lookup yields CDR1 SNHLY and CDR2 FYNNEI. CDR3 sequence (DNA): TGTGCCAGCAGTGCGGGGGTCGGCTATGGCTACACCTTC. This translates into CASSAGVGYGYTF.

The chain links TRBV4-3 to TRBJ2-7; D is unresolved. Germline-derived CDR1 and CDR2 are LGHNA and YSLEER. This CDR3 contains 16 residues. Between the trimmed V and J ends, which lost 0 bases and 3 bases, there was a span of 15 bases. The CDR3 here is CASSQDVAGVLYEQYF. In nucleotides, the CDR3 is TGCGCCAGCAGCCAAGACGTCGCAGGAGTACTCTACGAGCAGTACTTC.

This clone was recorded only once. V gene TRBV11-3 combines with J gene TRBJ1-6, with D unresolved. This CDR3 contains 13 residues. V was cut by 3 bases and J by 4 bases, with 4 bases left in between. Germline values: CDR1 SGHNT, CDR2 YENEEA. The DNA for the CDR3 is TGTGCCAGCAGCTTGGATTATAATTCACCCCTCCACTTT. Protein: CASSLDYNSPLHF.